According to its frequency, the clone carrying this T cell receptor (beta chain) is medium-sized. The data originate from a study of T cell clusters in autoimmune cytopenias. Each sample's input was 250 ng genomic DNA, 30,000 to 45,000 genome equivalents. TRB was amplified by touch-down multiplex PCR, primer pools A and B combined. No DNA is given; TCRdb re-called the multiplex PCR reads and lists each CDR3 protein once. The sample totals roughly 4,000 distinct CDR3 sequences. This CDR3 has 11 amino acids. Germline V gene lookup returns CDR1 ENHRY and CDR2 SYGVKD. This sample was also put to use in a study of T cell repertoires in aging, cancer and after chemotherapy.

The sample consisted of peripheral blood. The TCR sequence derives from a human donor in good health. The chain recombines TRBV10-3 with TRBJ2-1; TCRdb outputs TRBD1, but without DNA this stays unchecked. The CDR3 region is CAAQGGNEQFF.